This entry describes one T cell receptor beta chain. Which antigen it targets is not known. No base quality values were provided; no much bigger clone lies one nucleotide off. The immunoSEQ Assay, a bias-controlled multiplex PCR, was used to amplify TCRbeta CDR3 regions from genomic DNA. In the authors' own workflow: Within the assay, amplification of reference gene primers was used to estimate how many nucleated cells each sample contained. To quantify the absolute abundance of each unique TCRbeta CDR3 rearrangement, sequence reads were collapsed and filtered. For each sample, productive Simpson clonality was calculated as the square root of Simpson's diversity index across productive rearrangements. TCRdb carries this immuneACCESS record with in-frame sequences only. Its versions omit some clonotypes, under half of them owing to an unresolved V gene in the studies checked, with the rest unexplained. That table is the source of V, J and clone size, and D and trimming were worked out from the DNA. The table for this sample lists 300,000 to 450,000 clones; about 85% of them were counted only once. The ten largest make up roughly 3.9% of the sample.

The record originates from a study of blood T cell repertoires in COVID-19 (dated by TCRdb to 2018 to 2021). Notes on the research overall: Collaborator samples came from the United States, Italy and Spain and covered acute and convalescent phases of COVID-19. The prospective study material was composed of cDNA or gDNA derived from T cells, B-cell-depleted T cells, or PBMCs. Deeply sampled blood TCRbeta repertoires from subjects exposed to, actively infected with, or recovered from COVID-19 were included in the dataset. The repertoires were made available in a free public database intended to serve as a resource for research on the immune response to SARS-CoV-2. Samples came from the ongoing ImmuneRACE study (first 160 participants) plus 1,254 subjects from 6 global collaborators. Nearly every sample came with metadata listing a de-identified subject ID, COVID-19 status, age in years and sex. Where available, HLA class I and class II types were taken from metadata supplied by the sample provider and were not determined by assay-based typing. General conclusions and limits of the study: The amount of clinical and demographic metadata varied by source and participant and was provided uncurated.

Each collaborating institution followed its own protocols to collect whole blood in K2EDTA tubes. For TCRbeta analysis, collaborators shipped samples in one of three forms: frozen whole blood, isolated PBMCs, or DNA extracted from either of those sample types. V loses 2 bases, J loses 8 bases, and the germline ends lie 9 bases apart. Including the terminal cysteine and phenylalanine, the CDR3 comprises 11 residues. This entry keeps only the CDR3 DNA: 33 bases, framed from base 1. In the germline V gene (reference sequence), CDR1 corresponds to DFQATT and CDR2 to SNEGSKA. This clonotype was sampled from a woman between 18 and 29 years old with acute or convalescent COVID-19. Specimen: peripheral blood. The sequence links TRBV20-1 to TRBJ1-1; the D segment cannot be called with confidence. For the CDR3, the sequence is CSARLGFEAFF. The DNA sequence follows: TGCAGTGCTAGATTGGGCTTCGAAGCTTTCTTT.